The 4 T cell receptor beta chains below were found in one sample sequenced in a study of shared clonotypes between healthy human individuals. Profiling relied on immunoSEQ multiplex PCR, and the TCRdb table lists in-frame clones only, not all of them. The sample includes about 2.3 million clones, approximately 95% of them seen just once. Source material: naive CD4+ T cells from PBMCs. Subset given: CD45RA+ positively selected. These receptors were obtained from a man between 18 and 29 years old in good health. Some clones in this sample may be carry-over from other donors' samples.

The chain recombines TRBV21-1 with TRBJ1-5; the table's TRBD1 call for D was not verified on the DNA. TRBV21-1 is deemed a pseudogene. This CDR3 is 16 amino acids long. DNA for the CDR3: TGTGCCAGCAGTCAGGGCGGTATTAATAGCAATCAGCCCCAGCATTTT. Encoded protein: CASSQGGINSNQPQHF.

Comment on this clone: In the same sample, other DNA sequences code for this CDR3. The chain uses TRBV5-1 and TRBJ2-6, with D tentatively TRBD1 (6 bases). From germline, CDR1 is SGHRS and CDR2 YFSETQ. The CDR3 is 15 amino acids. V was clipped by 3 bases and J by 2 bases, with 9 bases between them. The CDR3 is CASSSQGAGANVLTF. The CDR3, as DNA: TGCGCCAGCAGCTCACAGGGAGCTGGGGCCAACGTCCTGACTTTC.

This chain links TRBV28 with TRBJ2-7, with 9 bases identical to TRBD2. V lost 7 bases, J lost 7 bases, and 14 bases stayed unmatched. This CDR3 has 15 residues. Germline V CDR1 and CDR2: MDHEN, SYDVKM. The CDR3 spells CASTESGGSFGEQYF. In nucleotides, the CDR3 is TGTGCCAGCACCGAAAGCGGGGGGTCCTTTGGGGAGCAGTACTTC.

J is TRBJ2-5 and V is TRBV6-5; 8 bases align to TRBD1. The V and J ends lost 0 bases and 5 bases, in that order; junction bases with no gene match: 8. CDR1 is MNHEY and CDR2 is SVGAGI in the germline V gene. This CDR3 spans 16 amino acids. The CDR3 DNA sequence: TGTGCCAGCAGTTACTCGCGGACAGGGCGCGTCGAGACCCAGTACTTC. This codes for CASSYSRTGRVETQYF.